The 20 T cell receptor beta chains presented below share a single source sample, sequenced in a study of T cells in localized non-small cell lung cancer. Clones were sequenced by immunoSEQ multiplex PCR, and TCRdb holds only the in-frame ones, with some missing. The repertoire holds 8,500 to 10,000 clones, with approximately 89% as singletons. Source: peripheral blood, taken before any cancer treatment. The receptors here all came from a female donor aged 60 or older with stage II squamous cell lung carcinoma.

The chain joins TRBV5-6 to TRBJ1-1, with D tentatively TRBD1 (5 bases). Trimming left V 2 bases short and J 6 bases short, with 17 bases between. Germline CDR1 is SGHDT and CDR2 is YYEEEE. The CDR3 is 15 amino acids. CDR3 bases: TGTGCCAGCAGCTTTCGCGGGGGAGTTGGGGCTGAAGCTTTCTTT. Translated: CASSFRGGVGAEAFF. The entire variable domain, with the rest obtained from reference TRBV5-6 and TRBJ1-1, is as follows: DAGVTQSPTHLIKTRGQQVTLRCSPKSGHDTVSWYQQALGQGPQFIFQYYEEEERQRGNFPDRFSGHQFPNYSSELNVNALLLGDSALYLCASSFRGGVGAEAFFGQGTRLTVV.

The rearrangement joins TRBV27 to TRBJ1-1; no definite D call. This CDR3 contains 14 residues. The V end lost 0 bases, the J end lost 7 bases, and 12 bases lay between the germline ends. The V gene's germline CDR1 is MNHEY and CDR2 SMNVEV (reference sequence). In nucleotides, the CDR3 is TGTGCCAGCAGTTTATCTAAGGGAAGAGTTGAAGCTTTCTTT. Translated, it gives CASSLSKGRVEAFF.

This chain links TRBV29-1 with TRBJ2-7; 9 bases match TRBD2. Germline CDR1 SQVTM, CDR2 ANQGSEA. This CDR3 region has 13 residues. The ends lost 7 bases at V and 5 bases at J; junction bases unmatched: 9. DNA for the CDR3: TGCAGCGCCCCACCGGGACTAGCCCACGAGCAGTACGTC. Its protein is CSAPPGLAHEQYV.

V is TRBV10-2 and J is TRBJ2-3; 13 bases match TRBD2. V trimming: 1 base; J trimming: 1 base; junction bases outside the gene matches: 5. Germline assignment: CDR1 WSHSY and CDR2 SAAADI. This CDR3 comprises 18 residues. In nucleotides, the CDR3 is TGCGCCAGCAGTGAGTGGACTAGCGGGAGTATCGGCACAGATACGCAGTATTTT. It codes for CASSEWTSGSIGTDTQYF.

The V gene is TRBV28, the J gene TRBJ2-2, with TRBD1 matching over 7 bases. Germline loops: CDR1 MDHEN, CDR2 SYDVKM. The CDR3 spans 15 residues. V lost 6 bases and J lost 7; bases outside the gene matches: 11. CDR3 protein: CASSEQGPNLGELFF. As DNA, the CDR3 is TGTGCCAGCAGCGAACAGGGGCCTAATCTCGGGGAGCTGTTTTTT.

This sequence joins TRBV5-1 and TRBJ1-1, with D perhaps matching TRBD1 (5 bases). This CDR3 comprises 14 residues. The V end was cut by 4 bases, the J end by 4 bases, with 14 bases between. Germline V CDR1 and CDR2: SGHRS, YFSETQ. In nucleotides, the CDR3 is TGCGCCAGCAGCCCGGCCCCCGGGGGCACTGAAGCTTTCTTT. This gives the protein CASSPAPGGTEAFF.

In DNA, the CDR3 is TGTGCCTGGAGTTCGACAGGGGAAAACACCATATATTTT. This codes for CAWSSTGENTIYF. The chain joins TRBV30 to TRBJ1-3, with TRBD1 identical over 8 bases. This CDR3 is 13 amino acids long. V shed 2 bases and J 6 bases; nucleotides not matched to a gene: 3. The germline V gene has CDR1 GTSNPN and CDR2 SVGIG (reference sequence).

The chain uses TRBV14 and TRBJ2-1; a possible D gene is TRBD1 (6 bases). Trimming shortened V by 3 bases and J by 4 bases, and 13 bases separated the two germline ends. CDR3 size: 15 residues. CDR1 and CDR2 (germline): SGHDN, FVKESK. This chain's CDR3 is CASSQFQGSYNEQFF. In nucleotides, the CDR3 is TGTGCCAGCAGCCAGTTCCAGGGGTCGTACAATGAGCAGTTCTTC. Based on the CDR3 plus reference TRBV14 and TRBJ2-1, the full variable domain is EAGVTQFPSHSVIEKGQTVTLRCDPISGHDNLYWYRRVMGKEIKFLLHFVKESKQDESGMPNNRFLAERTGGTYSTLKVQPAELEDSGVYFCASSQFQGSYNEQFFGPGTRLTVL.

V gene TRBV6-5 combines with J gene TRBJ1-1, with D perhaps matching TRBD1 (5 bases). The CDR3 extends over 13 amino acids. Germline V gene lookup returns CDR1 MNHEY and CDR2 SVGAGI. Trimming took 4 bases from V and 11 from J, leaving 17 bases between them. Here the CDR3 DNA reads TGTGCCAGCAGTTCCCGGGACCTCGGAGGGGCTTTCTTT. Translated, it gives CASSSRDLGGAFF.

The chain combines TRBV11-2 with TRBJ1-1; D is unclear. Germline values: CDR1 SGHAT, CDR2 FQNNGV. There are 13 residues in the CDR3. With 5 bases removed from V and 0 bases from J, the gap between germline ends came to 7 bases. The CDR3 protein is CASSQGLNTEAFF. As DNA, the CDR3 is TGTGCCAGCAGCCAAGGGCTGAACACTGAAGCTTTCTTT.

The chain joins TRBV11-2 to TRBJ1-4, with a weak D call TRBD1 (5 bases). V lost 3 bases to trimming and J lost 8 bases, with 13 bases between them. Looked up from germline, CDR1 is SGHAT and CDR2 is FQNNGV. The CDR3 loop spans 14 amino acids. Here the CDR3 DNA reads TGTGCCAGCAGCTTCCAGCCTCGGGACGAAAAACTGTTTTTT. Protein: CASSFQPRDEKLFF.

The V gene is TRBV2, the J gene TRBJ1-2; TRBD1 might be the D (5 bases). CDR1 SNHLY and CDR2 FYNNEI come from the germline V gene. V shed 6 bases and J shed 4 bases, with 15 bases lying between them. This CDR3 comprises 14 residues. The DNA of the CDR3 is TGTGCCAGCAGAGCCTTTGGGGGAGCCTATGGCTACACCTTC. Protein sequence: CASRAFGGAYGYTF.

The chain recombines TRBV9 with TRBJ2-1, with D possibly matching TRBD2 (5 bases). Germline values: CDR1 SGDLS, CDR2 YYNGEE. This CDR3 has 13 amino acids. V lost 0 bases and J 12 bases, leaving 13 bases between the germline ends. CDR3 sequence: CASSVGTGMRQFF. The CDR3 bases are TGTGCCAGCAGCGTAGGGACCGGGATGCGGCAGTTCTTC. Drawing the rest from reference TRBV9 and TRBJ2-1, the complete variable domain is DSGVTQTPKHLITATGQRVTLRCSPRSGDLSVYWYQQSLDQGLQFLIQYYNGEERAKGNILERFSAQQFPDLHSELNLSSLELGDSALYFCASSVGTGMRQFFGPGTRLTVL.

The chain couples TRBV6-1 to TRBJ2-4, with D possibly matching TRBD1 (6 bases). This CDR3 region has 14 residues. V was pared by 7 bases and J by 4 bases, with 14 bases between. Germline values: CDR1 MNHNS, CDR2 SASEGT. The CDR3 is CASMARQAKNIQYF. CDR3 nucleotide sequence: TGTGCCAGCATGGCTAGACAGGCTAAAAACATTCAGTACTTC.

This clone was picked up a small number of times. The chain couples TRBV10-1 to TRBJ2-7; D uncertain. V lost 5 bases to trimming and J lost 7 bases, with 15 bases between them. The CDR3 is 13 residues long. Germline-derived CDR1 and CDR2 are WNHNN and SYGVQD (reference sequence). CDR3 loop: CASSSAGVSEQYF. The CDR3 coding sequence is TGCGCCAGCAGTTCCGCCGGAGTGTCGGAGCAGTACTTC.

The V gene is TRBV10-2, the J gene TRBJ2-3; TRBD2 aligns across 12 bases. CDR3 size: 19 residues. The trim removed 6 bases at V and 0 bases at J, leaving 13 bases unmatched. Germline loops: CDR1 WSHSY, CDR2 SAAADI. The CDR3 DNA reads TGCGCCAGCAGGTGGACTAGCGGGATTCTCTTTTCTAGCACAGATACGCAGTATTTT. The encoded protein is CASRWTSGILFSSTDTQYF.

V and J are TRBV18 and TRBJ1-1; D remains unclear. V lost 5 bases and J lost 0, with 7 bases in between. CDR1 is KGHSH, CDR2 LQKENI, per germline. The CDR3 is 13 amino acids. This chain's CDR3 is CASSERMNTEAFF. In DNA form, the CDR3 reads TGTGCCAGCTCAGAACGGATGAACACTGAAGCTTTCTTT.

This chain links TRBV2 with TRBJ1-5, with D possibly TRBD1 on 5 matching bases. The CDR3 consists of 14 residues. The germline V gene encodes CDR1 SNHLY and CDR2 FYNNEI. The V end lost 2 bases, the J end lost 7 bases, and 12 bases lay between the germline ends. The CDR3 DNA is TGTGCCAGCAGTGAAATAAGGGGCCGCCAGCCCCAGCATTTT. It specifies CASSEIRGRQPQHF.

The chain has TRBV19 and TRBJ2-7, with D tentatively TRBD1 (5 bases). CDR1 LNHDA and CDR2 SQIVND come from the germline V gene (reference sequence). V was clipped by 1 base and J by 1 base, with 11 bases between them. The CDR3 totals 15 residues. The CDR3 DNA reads TGTGCCAGTAGTATAGGTTGGGGCAGTTCCTACGAGCAGTACTTC. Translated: CASSIGWGSSYEQYF.

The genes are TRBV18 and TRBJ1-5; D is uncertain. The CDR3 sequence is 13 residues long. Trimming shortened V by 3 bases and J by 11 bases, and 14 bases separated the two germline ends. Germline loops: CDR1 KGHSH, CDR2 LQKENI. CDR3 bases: TGTGCCAGCTCACCCACCTATCAGGCGGCCCAGCATTTT. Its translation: CASSPTYQAAQHF.